Following are 14 T cell receptor beta chains from one sample sequenced in a study of breast tumors, draining lymph nodes, adjacent tissues. TCRdb passed the multiplex PCR reads through MiXCR, listing each CDR3 protein once. The data contain about 53,000 distinct CDR3 sequences, 42% of them singletons. The material sequenced was breast tumor tissue. The receptors here all came from a female donor with breast cancer. Some clones in this sample may be carry-over from other donors' samples.

This chain uses TRBV4-3 with TRBJ1-1; D remains ambiguous. This CDR3 is 13 amino acids long. Germline assignment: CDR1 LGHNA and CDR2 YSLEER. Trimming shortened V by 0 bases and J by 9 bases, and 11 bases separated the two germline ends. In nucleotides, the CDR3 is TGCGCCAGCAGCCAAGACAGACTTAGCCAAGCTTTCTTT. It specifies CASSQDRLSQAFF.

V and J are TRBV20-1 and TRBJ1-3, with 7 bases identical to TRBD1. Germline V gene data show CDR1 as DFQATT and CDR2 as SNEGSKA (reference sequence). The CDR3 consists of 14 residues. V lost 3 bases, J lost 4 bases, and 6 bases stayed unmatched. In nucleotides, the CDR3 is TGCAGTGCTAGTGAGGGGGCAGGGGGAAACACCATATATTTT. As protein: CSASEGAGGNTIYF.

This clonotype was counted at least ten times. CDR3 nucleotide sequence: TGTGCCAGTAGTAAGAGACAGCTAGATCTCCAAGAGACCCAGTACTTC. This sequence encodes CASSKRQLDLQETQYF. The V and J genes are TRBV19 and TRBJ2-5; D might be TRBD1 (5 bases). This CDR3 has 16 amino acids. The V gene lost 4 bases and the J gene lost 1 base, with 16 bases spanning the gap. Germline CDR1 reads LNHDA; CDR2 reads SQIVND (reference sequence).

The V and J genes are TRBV7-9 and TRBJ2-2; 7 nucleotides line up with TRBD2. This CDR3 is built from 14 residues. V lost 1 base, J lost 5 bases, and 1 base stayed unmatched. The V gene's germline CDR1 is SEHNR and CDR2 FQNEAQ (reference sequence). In DNA form, the CDR3 reads TGTGCCAGCAGCTTAGACGGGGGGACCGGGGAGCTGTTTTTT. This codes for CASSLDGGTGELFF. Variable domain in full (rest from reference TRBV7-9 and TRBJ2-2): DTGVSQNPRHKITKRGQNVTFRCDPISEHNRLYWYRQTLGQGPEFLTYFQNEAQLEKSRLLSDRFSAERPKGSFSTLEIQRTEQGDSAMYLCASSLDGGTGELFFGEGSRLTVL.

This clonotype has at least ten counts. This chain connects TRBV7-2 to TRBJ2-1; 12 bases are a match to TRBD2. Germline CDR1 and CDR2: SGHTA and FQGNSA. CDR3 length: 15 amino acids. V shed 3 bases, J shed 5 bases, and the junction held 2 bases outside the gene matches. The CDR3 reads CASSLTSGSHNEQFF. CDR3 DNA: TGTGCCAGCAGCTTGACTAGCGGGAGTCACAATGAGCAGTTCTTC.

V and J are TRBV7-2 and TRBJ1-2, with D unresolved. The CDR3 contains 14 residues. Germline V gene data show CDR1 as SGHTA and CDR2 as FQGNSA. The V gene lost 1 base and the J gene lost 4 bases, with 10 bases spanning the gap. The CDR3 sequence: CASSLDWSLYGYTF. The CDR3 coding sequence is TGTGCCAGCAGCTTAGATTGGAGCCTCTATGGCTACACCTTC. Filled out from reference TRBV7-2 and TRBJ1-2, the complete variable domain reads GAGVSQSPSNKVTEKGKDVELRCDPISGHTALYWYRQSLGQGLEFLIYFQGNSAPDKSGLPSDRFSAERTGGSVSTLTIQRTQQEDSAVYLCASSLDWSLYGYTFGSGTRLTVV.

This clonotype was recorded at least ten times. The gene calls are TRBV24-1 and TRBJ2-5; 10 bases agree with TRBD2. CDR3 size: 18 residues. Germline V gene sequence: CDR1 KGHDR, CDR2 SFDVKD. V lost 4 bases to trimming and J lost 5 bases; unmatched junction nucleotides: 15. Written as DNA, the CDR3 is TGTGCCACCAGTGACCCTCGTGCCGGGGGAGCGGGAGGGGAGACCCAGTACTTC. It specifies CATSDPRAGGAGGETQYF.

This clonotype was detected ten times or more. The J gene is TRBJ1-5, the V gene TRBV19; D is undetermined. The length of the CDR3 is 13 residues. Trimming cost V 5 bases and J 3 bases, with 8 bases left between them. Germline assignment: CDR1 LNHDA and CDR2 SQIVND (reference sequence). Here the CDR3 reads CASSSGFNQPQHF. CDR3 in DNA: TGTGCCAGTAGTTCAGGCTTCAATCAGCCCCAGCATTTT.

This clonotype has a handful of counts. The CDR3, as DNA: TGCGCCAGCAGCTCCGGAGCTCAAAATACTGAAGCTTTCTTT. Its translation is CASSSGAQNTEAFF. This chain links TRBV5-1 with TRBJ1-1; D remains ambiguous. V dropped 3 bases and J dropped 5 bases, with 14 bases sitting between them. CDR1 is SGHRS and CDR2 is YFSETQ in the germline V gene. This CDR3 region has 14 residues.

A remark on this clonotype: A much larger clone sits a single nucleotide away, making a read error possible. The CDR3 ends on some other residue instead of the conserved phenylalanine or tryptophan, so this is likely a read error. Because the CDR3's place on the DNA is in doubt, the DNA is left out and the CDR3 is given as listed by TCRdb. CDR3 amino acids: CSAPGYYEQSS. The V call is TRBV20-1, the J call TRBJ2-7; the table gives TRBD1 as D, unverified against the DNA. In germline, CDR1 is DFQATT, CDR2 SNEGSKA (reference sequence). 11 amino acids form the CDR3, both terminal residues included.

This clonotype showed up many times. The chain employs TRBV27 and TRBJ2-1; TRBD1 matches 8 bases. Trimming at V came to 4 bases and at J to 7 bases, leaving 3 bases not matched to a gene. Per the germline V gene, CDR1 is MNHEY and CDR2 is SMNVEV (reference sequence). The CDR3 is 13 amino acids. The CDR3 loop is CASSWDRQNEQFF. CDR3 nucleotides: TGTGCCAGCAGTTGGGACAGGCAAAATGAGCAGTTCTTC.

This clonotype was counted ten times or more. The chain is built from TRBV19 and TRBJ1-2; 8 nucleotides agree with TRBD1. The CDR3 is 14 residues long. The germline V gene has CDR1 LNHDA and CDR2 SQIVND (reference sequence). Losses at the gene ends were 8 bases for V and 3 bases for J; bases not matched to a gene: 8. The DNA of the CDR3 is TGTGCCAGTCTCGACAGGGGCGCCCACTATGGCTACACCTTC. Its translation is CASLDRGAHYGYTF.

By proportion, this clonotype is large. CDR3 in amino acids: CAISESIQGAYEQYF. Written as DNA, the CDR3 is TGTGCCATCAGTGAGTCGATCCAGGGGGCTTACGAGCAGTACTTC. This chain joins TRBV10-3 and TRBJ2-7; TRBD1 matches at 8 bases. After removal of 0 bases from V and 4 bases from J, the junction contained 5 bases not matched to a gene. This CDR3 has 15 residues. Per germline, CDR1 ENHRY and CDR2 SYGVKD.

This chain connects TRBV19 to TRBJ1-5, with D unresolved. The CDR3 has 13 residues. V dropped 3 bases and J dropped 4 bases, with 7 bases sitting between them. The germline V gene encodes CDR1 LNHDA and CDR2 SQIVND (reference sequence). The CDR3 nucleotides are TGTGCCAGTAGTATCACAGTAAATCAGCCCCAGCATTTT. Translated: CASSITVNQPQHF.